This T cell receptor (beta chain) was sequenced in a study of blood T cell repertoires in COVID-19. Study as a whole: Samples of COVID-19 (acute and convalescent) were obtained from the United States, Italy and Spain.

The data were produced by immunoSEQ multiplex PCR, yet TCRdb's version contains in-frame clones alone and is incomplete. This sample yields 45,000 to 60,000 clones, of which around nine tenths are seen a single time; almost 4% belongs to the top ten. Trimming took 5 bases from V and 4 from J; bases not matched to a gene: 4. Germline CDR1 MNHEY, CDR2 SMNVEV (reference sequence). The CDR3 has 13 residues. What was sequenced was peripheral blood. The source of this sequence is a man in his fifties or sixties with acute or convalescent COVID-19. This chain uses TRBV27 with TRBJ2-7, with 8 bases that match TRBD2. The CDR3 loop is CASSRAGVYEQYF. In DNA, the CDR3 is TGTGCCAGCAGTCGAGCGGGAGTGTACGAGCAGTACTTC.